The clone carrying this T cell receptor beta chain has just a few counts. As yet, its antigen is unknown. The sample originates from a study of CD8+ T cells in alopecia areata. Whole-study results and caveats: Many expanded lesional clones persisted during tofacitinib (in both scalp and blood).

The V gene end was trimmed by 4 bases and the J gene end by 5 bases; junction bases not matched to a gene: 7. The CDR3 covers 13 residues. Germline V gene data show CDR1 as SQVTM and CDR2 as ANQGSEA. Once RNA had been extracted, it was reverse transcribed into cDNA to act as the sequencing template. Measured with immunoSEQ multiplex PCR; TCRdb has only the in-frame clones, and not every one. The sample holds about 210,000 clones, more than 45% seen once. Described treatment: oral pan-JAK inhibitor, 5-10 mg twice daily. PBMCs served as the source from which CD4+ and CD8+ T cells were sorted. This chain joins TRBV29-1 and TRBJ1-1; TRBD1 aligns across 7 bases. The origin of this receptor is a human donor with alopecia areata. This sample comprised CD4+ T cells sorted from blood, obtained at week 4, from a patient treated with tofacitinib. The CDR3 DNA sequence: TGCAGCGTTGGAAACAGGGGTGGAACTGAAGCTTTCTTT. Protein sequence: CSVGNRGGTEAFF.